One and the same sample provided the 2 T cell receptor beta chains below, sequenced in a study of blood T cell repertoires in COVID-19. Assay: immunoSEQ multiplex PCR; the TCRdb copy retains only in-frame clones and omits some. There are 300,000 to 400,000 clones in the sample; 88% occur only once, and 0.9% to 1.5% lies in the top ten. Sample: PBMCs or T cells enriched from blood (not recorded which). The source of these receptors is a woman aged 18-30 years who had recovered from COVID-19.

This clone occurred a few times. This chain joins TRBV18 and TRBJ2-1; 7 bases fit TRBD1. The CDR3 spans 16 residues. Germline-derived CDR1 and CDR2 are KGHSH and LQKENI. J was trimmed by 4 bases and V by 3 bases; bases with no gene match: 9. The CDR3 spells CASSPITGDIYNEQFF. The CDR3 DNA reads TGTGCCAGCTCACCGATCACAGGGGATATATACAATGAGCAGTTCTTC.

The J gene is TRBJ1-6, the V gene TRBV6-5; 7 bases are shared with TRBD1. Looked up from germline, CDR1 is MNHEY and CDR2 is SVGAGI. The junction had 6 bases not matched to a gene; V was cut back by 5 bases and J by 8 bases. The CDR3 is 14 residues long. CDR3 residues: CASSRQGLDSPLHF. As DNA, the CDR3 is TGTGCCAGCAGTCGACAGGGTTTGGATTCACCCCTCCACTTT.